Listed below are T cell receptor beta chains from one sample, sequenced in a study of blood T cell repertoires in COVID-19. The data were produced by immunoSEQ multiplex PCR, yet TCRdb's version contains in-frame clones alone and is incomplete. Here the sample spans under 500,000 clones, about 90% being singletons. The sequencing sample was made of PBMCs or T cells enriched from blood (not recorded which). The receptors originated from a woman in her late teens or twenties with acute COVID-19. CDR3s include the opening cysteine and the closing phenylalanine or tryptophan. A D gene is named only where the DNA matches it firmly. Not all rows give a size; the values are once, few, many and, for expanded clones, a class.

clone_size	v_call	d_call	j_call	cdr3_nt	cdr3_aa
-	TRBV7-3	TRBD2	TRBJ2-7	TGTGCCAGCAGCTCGGATATTAGCGGGGGGGCCGTTAACGAGCAGTACTTC	CASSSDISGGAVNEQYF
-	TRBV29-1	-	TRBJ2-5	TGCAGCGTTGAACCTTTGGACAGCCGGGGGACCCAGTACTTC	CSVEPLDSRGTQYF
few	TRBV5-1	-	TRBJ2-3	TGCGCCAGCAGTGGGATAGCGGCAGATACGCAGTATTTT	CASSGIAADTQYF
-	TRBV7-3	TRBD2	TRBJ2-1	TGTGCCAGCAGCACCTTTCAAGTCGGCAGACTAGCGGGGCGGTATGAGCAGTTCTTC	CASSTFQVGRLAGRYEQFF
-	TRBV9	-	TRBJ1-4	TGTGCCAGCAGCGGACTGACAGGCCTTAATGAAAAACTGTTTTTT	CASSGLTGLNEKLFF
-	TRBV12-3/TRBV12-4	-	TRBJ2-3	TGTGCCAGCAGTTTAAGAGGCACAGATACGCAGTATTTT	CASSLRGTDTQYF
-	TRBV6-2/TRBV6-3	TRBD2	TRBJ2-2	TGTGCCAGCAGTGCCGGACTAGCGCTCACCGGGGAGCTGTTTTTT	CASSAGLALTGELFF
-	TRBV9	-	TRBJ1-5	TGTGCCAGCAGCGTAGGGGCAGGGGGCAATCAGCCCCAGCATTTT	CASSVGAGGNQPQHF
-	TRBV19	TRBD2	TRBJ2-1	TGTGCCAGTAGTATTGGGCTAGCGGGGGCTTACAATGAGCAGTTCTTC	CASSIGLAGAYNEQFF
-	TRBV5-5	TRBD1	TRBJ1-1	TGTGCCAGCAGCTTTTCCCCCCGGGACAGGGAGTACACTGAAGCTTTCTTT	CASSFSPRDREYTEAFF
-	TRBV18	-	TRBJ1-4	TGTGCCAGCTCAGAGACAGGCGCGTTTGGAAAACTGTTTTTT	CASSETGAFGKLFF
few	TRBV6-2/TRBV6-3	TRBD1	TRBJ1-2	TGTGCCAGCAGCCAAGGCCCCGGACAGGCCAGAAACTATGGCTACACCTTC	CASSQGPGQARNYGYTF
-	TRBV19	TRBD2	TRBJ2-3	TGTGCCAGTAGTGTGACTAGCGGGGGCCTGGGAGATACGCAGTATTTT	CASSVTSGGLGDTQYF
-	TRBV19	-	TRBJ2-1	TGTGCCAGTAGTATTGGCGGGCCGCTCTACAATGAGCAGTTCTTC	CASSIGGPLYNEQFF
-	TRBV6-5	TRBD1	TRBJ1-3	TGTGCCAGTTGGACAGGGGGCGGAAACACCATATATTTT	CASWTGGGNTIYF
-	TRBV18	TRBD1	TRBJ1-1	TGTGCCAGCTCCACGGACAGGGTGAACACTGAAGCTTTCTTT	CASSTDRVNTEAFF
once	TRBV9	TRBD2	TRBJ2-3	TGTGCCAGCAGCGTAGTAGCGGGAGCAGATACGCAGTATTTT	CASSVVAGADTQYF
-	TRBV12-3/TRBV12-4	-	TRBJ2-2	TGTGCCAGCAGTTTTCGGGTTACCGGGGAGCTGTTTTTT	CASSFRVTGELFF
-	TRBV7-6	-	TRBJ2-2	TGTGCCAGCAGCTCCCACAGGACGCGGGGAAGGAACACCGGGGAGCTGTTTTTT	CASSSHRTRGRNTGELFF
-	TRBV5-1	-	TRBJ1-2	TGCGCCAGCAGGCGGACCGATCTCGGACTTTATGGCTACACCTTC	CASRRTDLGLYGYTF
-	TRBV2	TRBD1	TRBJ2-7	TGTGCCAGCAGGTCCGGACAGGGTTCCTCCTACGAGCAGTACTTC	CASRSGQGSSYEQYF
-	TRBV4-1	TRBD2	TRBJ2-5	TGCGCCAGCAGCCAAGATCACCGAGCGGGAGGTGAAGAGACCCAGTACTTC	CASSQDHRAGGEETQYF
-	TRBV19	-	TRBJ2-2	TGTGCCAGTAGTACCGAGTACGCCACCGGGGAGCTGTTTTTT	CASSTEYATGELFF
-	TRBV18	-	TRBJ1-5	TGTGCCAGCTCGGGCAGGGTCAGCAATCAGCCCCAGCATTTT	CASSGRVSNQPQHF
-	TRBV7-9	TRBD2	TRBJ2-5	TGTGCCAGCAGCTCCTATAGCGGGAGTACGCAAGAGACCCAGTACTTC	CASSSYSGSTQETQYF
-	TRBV10-3	-	TRBJ2-3	TGTGCCATCATGGCGCTAGCGGCGGGGGCTAAAGTCACAGATACGCAGTATTTT	CAIMALAAGAKVTDTQYF
-	TRBV6-1	-	TRBJ1-6	TGTGCCAGCAGTGAATGGCCCAATAATTCACCCCTCCACTTT	CASSEWPNNSPLHF
-	TRBV4-1	-	TRBJ2-7	TGCGCCAGCAGCCAAGTCCCAGGTCCAAACGAGCAGTACTTC	CASSQVPGPNEQYF
-	TRBV27	-	TRBJ1-1	TGTGCCAGCAGTATACAGGGGAACACTGAAGCTTTCTTT	CASSIQGNTEAFF
-	TRBV7-6	-	TRBJ1-3	TGTGCCAGCAGCTTAGGAACAGGCCACTCTGGAAACACCATATATTTT	CASSLGTGHSGNTIYF
-	TRBV6-5	TRBD1	TRBJ2-7	TGTGCCAGCAGCTACCAGGGACAGCTCTACGAGCAGTACTTC	CASSYQGQLYEQYF
-	TRBV15	-	TRBJ2-5	TGTGCCACCAGCAGAGACAGGGGAGAAGAGACCCAGTACTTC	CATSRDRGEETQYF
-	TRBV29-1	-	TRBJ2-7	TGCAGCGTTGAAGATAGAGAAGGGGGTAACCGCTACGAGCAGTACTTC	CSVEDREGGNRYEQYF
once	TRBV11-2	-	TRBJ1-4	TGTGCCAGCAGCTTAGGCGGTACAGGGTTAGGAGAAAAACTGTTTTTT	CASSLGGTGLGEKLFF
once	TRBV19	-	TRBJ2-1	TGTGCCAGTAGTCCCTCACCCACTAGTTCGCCCTTTGAAAGCTCCTACAATGAGCAGTTCTTC	CASSPSPTSSPFESSYNEQFF
-	TRBV5-3	-	TRBJ1-2	TGTGCCAGAAGCCGCCCCAGGGCGCGGGGCTACACCTTC	CARSRPRARGYTF
-	TRBV28	TRBD1	TRBJ1-6	TGTGCCAGCAGTTTAACCCACAATCAGGGGGCTGATTCACCCCTCCACTTT	CASSLTHNQGADSPLHF
-	TRBV10-1	-	TRBJ2-7	TGCGCCAGCAGTGAGTCGGGAGCAACCGAGCAGTACTTC	CASSESGATEQYF
-	TRBV28	-	TRBJ2-1	TGTGCCAGCCGAACTACTAAAGATGAGCAGTTCTTC	CASRTTKDEQFF
-	TRBV5-1	TRBD1	TRBJ1-1	TGCGCCAGCAGCTTGGCAACCGGGACAGGGCCAACTGAAGCTTTCTTT	CASSLATGTGPTEAFF
few	TRBV29-1	-	TRBJ1-1	TGCAGCGTTGAAGTGTCCATGAACACTGAAGCTTTCTTT	CSVEVSMNTEAFF
-	TRBV9	-	TRBJ2-1	TGTGCCAGCAGCGTTGGCAGGAACAATGAGCAGTTCTTC	CASSVGRNNEQFF
-	TRBV6-5	-	TRBJ2-5	TGTGCCAGCAGTTACGGGCGGACCCAGTACTTC	CASSYGRTQYF
-	TRBV28	-	TRBJ2-7	TGTGCCAGCACCCCGCATACAGGGAGTTCCTACGAGCAGTACTTC	CASTPHTGSSYEQYF
-	TRBV15	TRBD1	TRBJ2-1	TGTGCCACCAGTCGGAGACAGGGTCCCTTGGAGCAGTTCTTC	CATSRRQGPLEQFF
-	TRBV10-2	-	TRBJ1-2	TGCGCCAGCACCCACGATCCGGGGGAGTGGGAGACCTTC	CASTHDPGEWETF
-	TRBV15	-	TRBJ2-5	TGTGCCACCAGCAGACCCCTGGGGGCCCAAGAGACCCAGTACTTC	CATSRPLGAQETQYF
-	TRBV5-1	-	TRBJ2-3	TGCGCCAGCAGCTTGGGACAGGACACAGATACGCAGTATTTT	CASSLGQDTDTQYF
-	TRBV28	-	TRBJ2-3	TGTGCCAGCAGTTCGGAGACCGGGGAGGAGACAGATACGCAGTATTTT	CASSSETGEETDTQYF
-	TRBV5-5	-	TRBJ1-1	TGTGCCAGCAGCCACGCTGCTCAGGGGCACACTGAAGCTTTCTTT	CASSHAAQGHTEAFF
-	TRBV6-5	TRBD1	TRBJ1-4	TGTGCCAGCGGACAGGGGAACGAAAAACTGTTTTTT	CASGQGNEKLFF
-	TRBV4-3	TRBD1	TRBJ2-7	TGCGCCAGCAGCCCGGGGACAGGGGATCCTTTCGGCGAGCAGTACTTC	CASSPGTGDPFGEQYF
-	TRBV27	-	TRBJ2-2	TGTGCCAGCAGCGCGGGGGCGGAGCTGTTTTTT	CASSAGAELFF
-	TRBV9	TRBD1	TRBJ1-1	TGTGCCAGCAGCGTAGGACAGGGCCTCATTAACACTGAAGCTTTCTTT	CASSVGQGLINTEAFF
-	TRBV18	-	TRBJ1-1	TGTGCCAGCTCACCACTCCAGGGGAAGGTTTCGCGGGTGGAAGCTTTCTTT	CASSPLQGKVSRVEAFF
-	TRBV28	-	TRBJ2-5	TGTGCCAGCAGTTTCCCCGCTCCTAGTTGGGAGACCCAGTACTTC	CASSFPAPSWETQYF
-	TRBV12-5	-	TRBJ2-7	TGTGCTAGTTCGAGGACAGAGAGCTACGAGCAGTACTTC	CASSRTESYEQYF